This T cell receptor beta chain was identified during a study of CD8 T cells in ankylosing spondylitis. One entry per CDR3 protein, called by TCRdb with MiXCR from the 5' RACE reads. Of fewer than 350,000 distinct CDR3 sequences in the sample, 11% are singletons; the top ten hold roughly 9%. The germline V gene has CDR1 SGHKS and CDR2 YYEKEE (reference sequence). CDR3 size: 14 residues. The ends were cut back, 0 bases at V and 3 bases at J, with 10 bases in the middle. This clonotype was seen at least ten times. Its matching antigen is unknown. Study-level findings and limits: Ankylosing spondylitis blood seemed to carry a telltale TCR beta motif made of several highly homologous variants.

The chain carries TRBV5-5 and TRBJ2-7; D is possibly TRBD1 (5 bases). The sequence was collected from a female donor with ankylosing spondylitis or in good health (not recorded which). The sequenced material came from blood, either unsorted or a sorted T cell fraction (not recorded which). CDR3 region: CASSLVQGIYEQYF. DNA of the CDR3: TGTGCCAGCAGCTTGGTCCAGGGAATCTACGAGCAGTACTTC.